This T cell receptor beta chain is from a study of blood T cell repertoires in COVID-19. Study-wide context: Spain, Italy and the United States supplied samples that represented acute and convalescent COVID-19. Sources were T cells, B-cell-depleted T cells, or PBMCs; the material itself was cDNA or gDNA.

As originally analysed: It was from reference gene primer amplification that nucleated cell counts were estimated. Assay: immunoSEQ multiplex PCR; the TCRdb copy retains only in-frame clones and omits some. V, J and clone size are taken as reported in that table, and D and trimming were inferred from the DNA itself. The sample has over 130,000 clones, about 86% seen once; the top ten hold roughly 3.4%. Germline V gene sequence: CDR1 LGHNA, CDR2 YNFKEQ. The CDR3 runs to 17 residues. The V and J ends lost 0 bases and 2 bases, in that order; junction bases with no gene match: 6. This receptor was taken from a man aged 65-85 years with acute or convalescent COVID-19. The chain carries TRBV4-2 and TRBJ1-4, with 7 bases aligning to TRBD1. Sequencing was carried out using peripheral blood. The CDR3 DNA reads TGTGCCAGCAGCCAAGAGGGACAGTGGGCGACTAATGAAAAACTGTTTTTT. Translating gives CASSQEGQWATNEKLFF.